These T cell receptor beta chains were read from a single sample in a study of T cells in Graves' hyperthyroidism and ophthalmopathy. A single record per CDR3 protein comes from TCRdb applying MiXCR to the multiplex PCR reads. The sample holds around 350,000 distinct CDR3 sequences, roughly 15% seen once. Sequencing was carried out using blood. The source of these receptors is a woman aged 55-69 years with Graves' ophthalmopathy. The CDR3 runs from the conserved cysteine through the conserved F or W. D genes are given only for firm matches.

V	J	D	CDR3
TRBV11-2	TRBJ1-5	TRBD1	CASSLEKIGTAGNQPQHF
TRBV25-1	TRBJ1-4	TRBD1	CASRQGANEKLFF
TRBV7-9	TRBJ2-5	TRBD1	CASSLFSAQGVETQYF
TRBV29-1	TRBJ2-3	NA	CIVEEGGADTQYF
TRBV15	TRBJ2-3	TRBD2	CATSRASGGTDTQYF
TRBV5-1	TRBJ2-7	TRBD1	CASSWATPGTGGFEQYF
TRBV20-1	TRBJ2-3	TRBD2	CSASGRGDTQYF
TRBV27	TRBJ2-7	NA	CASSWGEAYEQYF
TRBV12-5	TRBJ2-1	NA	CASGHSRKGNEQFF
TRBV3-1	TRBJ1-2	TRBD1	CASSHWATGGLYGYTF
TRBV13	TRBJ2-5	NA	CASSLAGSPGETQYF
TRBV7-2	TRBJ2-1	TRBD1	CASSLPGTAYNEQFF
TRBV6-1	TRBJ1-2	NA	CASSAYGGGYGYTF
TRBV11-2	TRBJ2-2	NA	CASSPRATGELFF
TRBV29-1	TRBJ1-1	TRBD1	CSVGTVNTEAFF
TRBV20-1	TRBJ1-4	NA	CSARDQVGANEKLFF
TRBV10-1	TRBJ2-7	TRBD2	CASSESTSFYEQYF
TRBV20-1	TRBJ1-5	NA	CSVSTLSNQPQHF
TRBV4-1	TRBJ2-3	NA	CASSQDKSTDTQYF
TRBV5-1	TRBJ2-1	NA	CASSLIVGGNSYNEQFF
TRBV3-1	TRBJ2-7	NA	CASSQQGNYEQYF
TRBV2	TRBJ2-7	NA	CASSEGGFYEQYF
TRBV5-4	TRBJ2-1	TRBD2	CASSQEDQRGYNEQFF
TRBV20-1	TRBJ1-1	TRBD1	CSATGLDRAEAFF
TRBV28	TRBJ2-1	NA	CASQSHEQFF
TRBV18	TRBJ2-3	NA	CASSPWGGTDTQYF
TRBV28	TRBJ2-6	TRBD1	CATRGQGARRSGADVLTF
TRBV20-1	TRBJ2-3	NA	CSASPAHLDTQYF
TRBV6-2/TRBV6-3	TRBJ2-1	TRBD2	CASSYSGREGKFF
TRBV2	TRBJ2-1	NA	CASSSESYNEQFF
TRBV30	TRBJ2-1	NA	CAWTSVHNEQFF
TRBV12-3/TRBV12-4	TRBJ1-1	TRBD1	CASSALDRGLTEAFF
TRBV6-1	TRBJ2-1	NA	CASKGDYLSYNEQFF
TRBV3-1	TRBJ2-3	TRBD2	CASSQVGEGAETQYF
TRBV2	TRBJ2-1	NA	CASSDGGSSYNEQFF
TRBV12-3/TRBV12-4	TRBJ1-4	TRBD1	CASSFTGDRTFTGKLFF
TRBV4-1	TRBJ1-5	TRBD1	CASSPRDRAGGNQPQHF
TRBV20-1	TRBJ2-1	TRBD2	CSARGDSGKSSYNEQFF
TRBV19	TRBJ2-7	NA	CASSKEGPVYEQYF
TRBV7-3	TRBJ2-7	NA	CASSPFDGSYEQYF
TRBV7-9	TRBJ2-3	NA	CASSLGQASQYF
TRBV20-1	TRBJ2-1	TRBD2	CSARDFRGRLHEQFF
TRBV27	TRBJ2-7	NA	CASSSPHAGSYEQYF
TRBV7-2	TRBJ1-5	NA	CASSSTGLYSNQPQHF
TRBV12-3/TRBV12-4	TRBJ1-6	NA	CASSFNRANSPLHF
TRBV28	TRBJ1-3	NA	CASSPRPPGRVSGNTIYF
TRBV11-2	TRBJ2-4	NA	CASSWMVNLAKNIQYF
TRBV7-9	TRBJ2-1	NA	CASSERNFEQFF
TRBV5-1	TRBJ2-6	NA	CASSGGRSGANVLTF
TRBV6-1	TRBJ1-5	TRBD1	CASSGDRAQPQHF
TRBV20-1	TRBJ2-7	NA	CSAIRDGGEQYF
TRBV7-2	TRBJ2-1	NA	CASSRRPENEQFF